This entry concerns a single TCR beta chain. Its antigen is currently unknown. The source of the sample is a study of cytomegalovirus exposure and HLA in healthy donors. Whole-study context: Out of roughly 170 million T cells, an earlier analysis found 117 million unique TCR beta sequences in total. Most donors, 81% of a few hundred genotyped, fell in the Caucasian-associated ancestry cluster. Study conclusions and caveats: Follow-up analysis found HLA locus-dependent TCR association rates, highest for DRB1 and lowest for HLA-C.

Vbeta (60) and Jbeta (13) primers were used in the PCR. Profiled with immunoSEQ multiplex PCR; TCRdb holds only in-frame clones, not every one. Its listing shows approximately 58,000 clones. Specimen: PBMCs. The TCR sequence derives from a man aged 30 to 39 in good health and CMV-seropositive.

The CDR3 sequence: CASSQDTYSGNTIYF. The DNA for the CDR3 is TGTGCCAGCAGCCAAGACACTTACTCTGGAAACACCATATATTTT. J is TRBJ1-3 and V is TRBV4-2; D gene ambiguous. The CDR3 extends over 15 amino acids. Trimming removed 0 bases from V and 0 bases from J, with 6 bases in between. Germline lookup yields CDR1 LGHNA and CDR2 YNFKEQ.